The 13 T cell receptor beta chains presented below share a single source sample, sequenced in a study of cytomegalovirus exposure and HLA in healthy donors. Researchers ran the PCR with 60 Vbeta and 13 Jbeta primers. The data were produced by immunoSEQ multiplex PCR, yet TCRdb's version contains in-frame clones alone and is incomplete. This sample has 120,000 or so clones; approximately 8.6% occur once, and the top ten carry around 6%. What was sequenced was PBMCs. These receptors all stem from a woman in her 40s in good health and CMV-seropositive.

As DNA, the CDR3 is TGTGCCAGCACCTCAGGGGTCGTCTATAATTCACCCCTCCACTTT. This codes for CASTSGVVYNSPLHF. V usage is TRBV7-9 and J usage is TRBJ1-6; maybe TRBD1 (6 bases). V lost 7 bases to trimming and J lost 3 bases, with 13 bases between them. CDR3 size: 15 residues. From germline, CDR1 is SEHNR and CDR2 FQNEAQ (reference sequence).

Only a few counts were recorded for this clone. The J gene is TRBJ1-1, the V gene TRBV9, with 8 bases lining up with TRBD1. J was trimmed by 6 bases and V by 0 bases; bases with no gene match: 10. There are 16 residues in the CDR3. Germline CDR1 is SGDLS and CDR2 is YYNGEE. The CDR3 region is CASSVGGTGGFAEAFF. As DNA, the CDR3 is TGTGCCAGCAGCGTAGGGGGGACAGGAGGTTTCGCTGAAGCTTTCTTT. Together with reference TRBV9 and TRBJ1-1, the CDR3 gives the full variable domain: DSGVTQTPKHLITATGQRVTLRCSPRSGDLSVYWYQQSLDQGLQFLIQYYNGEERAKGNILERFSAQQFPDLHSELNLSSLELGDSALYFCASSVGGTGGFAEAFFGQGTRLTVV.

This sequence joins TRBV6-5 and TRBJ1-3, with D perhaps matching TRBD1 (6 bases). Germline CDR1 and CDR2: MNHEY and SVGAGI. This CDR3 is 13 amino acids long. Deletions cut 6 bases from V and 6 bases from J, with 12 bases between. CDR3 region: CASRTGWENTIYF. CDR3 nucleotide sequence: TGTGCCAGCAGAACAGGGTGGGAAAACACCATATATTTT.

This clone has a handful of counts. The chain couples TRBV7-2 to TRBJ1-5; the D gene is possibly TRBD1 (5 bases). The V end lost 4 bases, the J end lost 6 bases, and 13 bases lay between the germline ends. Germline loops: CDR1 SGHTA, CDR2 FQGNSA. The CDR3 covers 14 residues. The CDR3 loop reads CASSWDGGSQPQHF. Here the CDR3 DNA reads TGTGCCAGCAGCTGGGACGGGGGGAGTCAGCCCCAGCATTTT.

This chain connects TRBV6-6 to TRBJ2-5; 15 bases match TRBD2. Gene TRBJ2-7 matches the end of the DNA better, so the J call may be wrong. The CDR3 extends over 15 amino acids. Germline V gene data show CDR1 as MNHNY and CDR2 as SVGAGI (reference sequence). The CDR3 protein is CASRPGTSGGYEQYF. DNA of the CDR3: TGTGCCAGCAGACCCGGGACTAGCGGGGGGTACGAGCAGTACTTC.

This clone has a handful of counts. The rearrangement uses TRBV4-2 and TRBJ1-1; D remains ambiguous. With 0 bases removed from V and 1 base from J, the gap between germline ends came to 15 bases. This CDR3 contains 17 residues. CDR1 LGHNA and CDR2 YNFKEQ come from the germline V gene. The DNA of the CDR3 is TGTGCCAGCAGCCAAGAGCCCGGAGGGAACTGGAACACTGAAGCTTTCTTT. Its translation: CASSQEPGGNWNTEAFF.

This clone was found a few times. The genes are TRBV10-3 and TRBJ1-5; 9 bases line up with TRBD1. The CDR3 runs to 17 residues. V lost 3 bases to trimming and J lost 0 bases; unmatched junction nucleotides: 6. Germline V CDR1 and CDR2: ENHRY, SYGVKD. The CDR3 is CAISDSGTGNSNQPQHF. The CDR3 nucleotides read TGTGCCATCAGTGACTCCGGGACAGGGAATAGCAATCAGCCCCAGCATTTT.

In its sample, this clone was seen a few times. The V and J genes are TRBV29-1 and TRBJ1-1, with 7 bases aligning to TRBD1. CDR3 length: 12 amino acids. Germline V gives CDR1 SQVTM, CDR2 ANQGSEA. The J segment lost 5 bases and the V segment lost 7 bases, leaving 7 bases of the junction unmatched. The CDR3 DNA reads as TGCAGCGCTTTCACAGGGGAAACTGAAGCTTTCTTT. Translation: CSAFTGETEAFF.

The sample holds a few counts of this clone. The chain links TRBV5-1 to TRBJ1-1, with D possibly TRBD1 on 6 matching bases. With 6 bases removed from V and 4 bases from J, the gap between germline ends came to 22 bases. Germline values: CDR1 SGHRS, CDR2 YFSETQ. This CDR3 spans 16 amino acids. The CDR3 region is CASMIGGGLAFTEAFF. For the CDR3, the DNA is TGCGCCAGCATGATAGGGGGGGGGTTAGCGTTCACTGAAGCTTTCTTT. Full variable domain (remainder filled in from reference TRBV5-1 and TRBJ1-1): KAGVTQTPRYLIKTRGQQVTLSCSPISGHRSVSWYQQTPGQGLQFLFEYFSETQRNKGNFPGRFSGRQFSNSRSEMNVSTLELGDSALYLCASMIGGGLAFTEAFFGQGTRLTVV.

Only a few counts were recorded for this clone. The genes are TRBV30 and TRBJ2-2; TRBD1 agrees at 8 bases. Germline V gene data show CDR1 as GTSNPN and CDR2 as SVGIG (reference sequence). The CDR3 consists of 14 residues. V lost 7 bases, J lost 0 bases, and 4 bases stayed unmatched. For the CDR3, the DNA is TGTGCCTACCCGGGACAGGCGAACACCGGGGAGCTGTTTTTT. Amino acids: CAYPGQANTGELFF.

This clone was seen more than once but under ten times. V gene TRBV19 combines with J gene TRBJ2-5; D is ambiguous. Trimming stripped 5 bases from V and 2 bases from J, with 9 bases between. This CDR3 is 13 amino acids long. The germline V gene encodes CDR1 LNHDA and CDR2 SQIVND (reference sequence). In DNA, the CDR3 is TGTGCCAGTAGTCGTAACCAGCAAGAGACCCAGTACTTC. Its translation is CASSRNQQETQYF.

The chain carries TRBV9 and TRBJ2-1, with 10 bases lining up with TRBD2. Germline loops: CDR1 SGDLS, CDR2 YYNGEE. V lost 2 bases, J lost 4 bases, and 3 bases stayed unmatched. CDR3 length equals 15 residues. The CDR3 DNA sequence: TGTGCCAGCAGCGTTAGCGGGGGGTTATACAATGAGCAGTTCTTC. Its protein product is CASSVSGGLYNEQFF.

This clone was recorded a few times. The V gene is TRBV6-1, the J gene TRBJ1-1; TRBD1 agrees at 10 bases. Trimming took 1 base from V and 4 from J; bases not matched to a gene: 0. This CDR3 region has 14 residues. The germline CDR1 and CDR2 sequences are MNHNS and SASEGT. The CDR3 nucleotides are TGTGCCAGCAGTGAAGGGACAGGGGGCACTGAAGCTTTCTTT. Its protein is CASSEGTGGTEAFF.